This T cell receptor beta chain was recovered during a study of blood T cells in healthy people across ages. Then a second PCR, running about 6 to 12 cycles, was carried out with a sample-barcoded 5' primer and a J-beta primer mix. MiXCR, run by TCRdb on the 5' RACE reads, gives a single entry per CDR3 protein. The data contain 750,000 to 1,000,000 distinct CDR3 sequences, 25% to 30% of them singletons. A further study also used this sample, focusing on T cells of mothers and their children.

Sequences were obtained from blood. The receptor comes from a woman in her forties in good health.

The DNA of the CDR3 is TGTGCCAGCAGCCCCACCCCACAGGGATACAATTCACCCCTCCACTTT. Its protein is CASSPTPQGYNSPLHF. V and J are TRBV3-1 and TRBJ1-6; TRBD1 might be the D (6 bases). V was cut by 4 bases and J by 7 bases, with 17 bases left in between. Germline V CDR1 and CDR2: LGHDT, YNNKEL (reference sequence). This CDR3 has 16 amino acids.